This T cell receptor (beta chain) was captured by sequencing in a study of shared clonotypes between healthy human individuals. Study-wide findings and caveats: Richness estimates generally favored naive over memory subsets.

Germline assignment: CDR1 SGHKS and CDR2 YYEKEE (reference sequence). Trimming removed 2 bases from V and 5 bases from J; junction bases left unmatched: 9. The CDR3 sequence is 15 residues long. The assay ran at deep level. Libraries were prepared by immunoSEQ multiplex PCR; TCRdb keeps only in-frame clonotypes and omits some of them. The sample lists about 820,000 clones; around 93% were seen once. The count of this clone is one. Its antigen remains unknown. CD45RO-negative CD8 cells positively selected for CCR7 made up the naive population, which excluded terminally differentiated effector memory CD45RA+ cells. Each of the donors was a healthy adult who was HIV-negative and had not had a recent acute infection or vaccination.

The TCR originated in a man aged 25 to 40 in good health. The chain carries TRBV5-5 and TRBJ1-1, with 7 bases aligning to TRBD1. The material sequenced was naive CD8+ T cells sorted from blood. For the CDR3, the DNA is TGTGCCAGCAGCTTTAGTGTCGGGACAGCTACTGAAGCTTTCTTT. Amino acids: CASSFSVGTATEAFF.